This TCR beta chain was found in a study of blood T cell repertoires in COVID-19. Study context: Specimens from acute and convalescent COVID-19 originated in the United States, Italy and Spain. The cDNA or gDNA used as material had been derived from T cells, B-cell-depleted T cells, or PBMCs.

V lost 0 bases to trimming and J lost 2 bases, with 7 bases between them. Germline CDR1 and CDR2: MNHEY and SVGAGI. This CDR3 region has 14 residues. Clones were sequenced by immunoSEQ multiplex PCR, and TCRdb holds only the in-frame ones, with some missing. The sample includes about 200,000 clones, approximately 90% of them seen just once. The sequenced sample consisted of peripheral blood. The chain couples TRBV6-5 to TRBJ1-2; D is possibly TRBD1 (5 bases). This TCR was sampled from a man aged 60-69 years with active or convalescent COVID-19. The CDR3 reads CASSYSDRNYGYTF. CDR3 nucleotide sequence: TGTGCCAGCAGTTACTCCGACAGAAACTATGGCTACACCTTC.